Sequencing of this T cell receptor (beta chain) was carried out in a study of response to subunit inactivated influenza vaccine. Study outcomes and limitations: Each seasonal influenza vaccination, the authors suggested, recruits few new T cells.

CDR3 length: 16 residues. V was trimmed by 0 bases and J by 1 base, leaving 12 bases between them. Germline CDR1 DFQATT, CDR2 SNEGSKA (reference sequence). TCRdb re-derived calls from the RT-PCR reads in MiXCR, one entry per CDR3 protein. The sample lists around 790,000 distinct CDR3 sequences, roughly 20% occurring once. This clonotype has more than one count but fewer than ten. The antigen is undetermined. The J gene is TRBJ1-4, the V gene TRBV20-1; unclear D gene. The material sequenced was PBMCs from blood, taken more than 4 days after vaccination. The clonotype originates from a man aged 45 to 65 who received an inactivated influenza vaccine. The DNA for the CDR3 is TGCAGTGCTAGAGACCTGATGACGGGAACTAATGAAAAACTGTTTTTT. Protein sequence: CSARDLMTGTNEKLFF.